Listed here are 12 T cell receptor beta chains from one sample, sequenced in a study of T-cell reconstitution after alpha-beta-depleted transplantation in children (dated by TCRdb to 2016 to 2017). Library preparation used PCR. TCRdb records Illumina HiSeq 2500 as the sequencer. TCR library preparation used molecular barcoding, with unique molecular identifiers applied to normalize quantification of the TCRbeta repertoire. In TCRdb, the public reads were trimmed at Q25 with fastp and aligned with MiXCR, with productive beta chains retained. A single entry per CDR3 protein holds the most common genes and DNA from its merged rows. The sample table holds 170,000 or so distinct CDR3 sequences, of which around 7% were seen once. The ten biggest clones cover approximately 2.9% of the sample. The specimen comprised PBMCs from the stem cell graft donor, sampled from the stem cell graft. The source is a human donor who donated a stem cell graft to a child with Wiskott-Aldrich syndrome.

This clonotype was observed many times. The chain is built from TRBV7-9 and TRBJ1-1; TRBD1 might be the D (6 bases). V was clipped by 4 bases and J by 8 bases, with 17 bases between them. The CDR3 length is 14 residues. Looked up from germline, CDR1 is SEHNR and CDR2 is FQNEAQ (reference sequence). For the CDR3, the DNA is TGTGCCAGCAGCTCCAACTACAGGGATTCAGAAGCTTTCTTT. Translating gives CASSSNYRDSEAFF.

This clonotype appeared many times. The chain links TRBV10-3 to TRBJ1-4; D might be TRBD1 (6 bases). Germline CDR1 is ENHRY and CDR2 is SYGVKD. With 6 bases removed from V and 5 bases from J, the gap between germline ends came to 13 bases. This CDR3 is 14 amino acids long. CDR3: CAIRSGAVNEKLFF. DNA for the CDR3: TGTGCCATCAGATCAGGGGCCGTAAATGAAAAACTGTTTTTT.

This clonotype came up a few times. The V call is TRBV15, the J call TRBJ1-1; no firm D call. Deletions cut 0 bases from V and 2 bases from J, with 19 bases between. The CDR3 runs to 18 residues. Germline CDR1 reads LNHNV; CDR2 reads YYDKDF (reference sequence). The CDR3, as DNA: TGTGCCACCAGCAGAGAGAGCCTGGCGGAGGGTCGAAACACTGAAGCTTTCTTT. Translating gives CATSRESLAEGRNTEAFF. Looking up the rest from reference TRBV15 and TRBJ1-1 gives the full variable domain: DAMVIQNPRYQVTQFGKPVTLSCSQTLNHNVMYWYQQKSSQAPKLLFHYYDKDFNNEADTPDNFQSRRPNTSFCFLDIRSPGLGDTAMYLCATSRESLAEGRNTEAFFGQGTRLTVV.

This clonotype was observed many times. CDR3 sequence reads: CASSLDRATYEQYF. CDR3 bases: TGTGCCAGCAGTCTGGACAGGGCCACCTACGAGCAGTACTTC. The V call is TRBV12-3 or TRBV12-4, the J call TRBJ2-7; TRBD1 agrees at 8 bases. V gave up 5 bases and J gave up 2 bases; unmatched junction bases: 5. CDR3 length equals 14 residues.

The sample holds many counts of this clonotype. This chain links TRBV5-6 with TRBJ2-7; weak D call: TRBD1 (5 bases). This CDR3 comprises 16 residues. Germline V gene sequence: CDR1 SGHDT, CDR2 YYEEEE. V was cut by 4 bases and J by 0 bases, with 17 bases left in between. The CDR3 loop reads CASSRLTQDTSYEQYF. CDR3 DNA sequence: TGTGCCAGCAGCCGGCTGACCCAGGACACCTCCTACGAGCAGTACTTC.

The chain carries TRBV12-2 and TRBJ2-3; TRBD1, as called in the table, went unchecked against the DNA. TRBV12-2 is noted as a pseudogene. The CDR3 runs to 15 residues. The CDR3: CASRFIRDRTDTQYF. DNA for the CDR3: TGTGCAAGTCGCTTCATCCGGGACAGGACAGATACGCAGTATTTT.

The chain uses TRBV5-1 and TRBJ1-3; D call uncertain. The V gene lost 0 bases and the J gene lost 8 bases, with 15 bases spanning the gap. The CDR3 loop spans 15 amino acids. Germline CDR1 reads SGHRS; CDR2 reads YFSETQ. The CDR3 region is CASSLASPPGDTIYF. DNA for the CDR3: TGCGCCAGCAGCTTGGCTAGCCCGCCGGGTGACACCATATATTTT.

The table lists this clonotype with many counts. The V gene is TRBV7-8, the J gene TRBJ1-3; possibly TRBD1 for D (5 bases). Trimming stripped 7 bases from V and 0 bases from J, with 10 bases between. CDR3 length: 14 amino acids. Germline-derived CDR1 and CDR2 are SGHVS and FQNEAQ. This CDR3 is CASTSRDSGNTIYF. For the CDR3, the DNA is TGTGCCAGCACCAGCAGGGACTCTGGAAACACCATATATTTT.

This clonotype occurred a few times. This sequence joins TRBV6-2 or TRBV6-3 and TRBJ2-1; 11 bases agree with TRBD2. The V and J ends lost 4 bases and 8 bases, in that order; junction bases with no gene match: 16. This CDR3 is 18 amino acids long. The V gene's germline CDR1 is MNHEY and CDR2 SVGEGT. In DNA, the CDR3 is TGTGCCAGCAGTTCCCCGTTCTGGCTAGCGGGAGGACGCGATGAGCAGTTCTTC. This sequence encodes CASSSPFWLAGGRDEQFF.

V is TRBV9 and J is TRBJ1-1, with TRBD1 identical over 7 bases. Per the germline V gene, CDR1 is SGDLS and CDR2 is YYNGEE. This CDR3 spans 15 amino acids. The trim removed 3 bases at V and 9 bases at J, leaving 14 bases unmatched. CDR3 sequence reads: CASSAVDREFGKAFF. DNA for the CDR3: TGTGCCAGCAGCGCAGTCGACAGGGAGTTTGGTAAAGCTTTCTTT. Based on the CDR3 plus reference TRBV9 and TRBJ1-1, the full variable domain is DSGVTQTPKHLITATGQRVTLRCSPRSGDLSVYWYQQSLDQGLQFLIQYYNGEERAKGNILERFSAQQFPDLHSELNLSSLELGDSALYFCASSAVDREFGKAFFGQGTRLTVV.

This clonotype has at least ten counts. The chain has TRBV10-3 and TRBJ2-3; the D gene is possibly TRBD2 (5 bases). Germline V gene sequence: CDR1 ENHRY, CDR2 SYGVKD. The CDR3 runs to 13 residues. The V end was cut by 5 bases, the J end by 2 bases, with 8 bases between. The CDR3 sequence is CAISSGVTDTQYF. The DNA of the CDR3 is TGTGCCATCAGTAGCGGTGTCACAGATACGCAGTATTTT.

This clonotype was detected many times. V is TRBV5-1 and J is TRBJ1-1; D remains unclear. The germline gives CDR1 SGHRS, CDR2 YFSETQ. The CDR3 has 14 amino acids. V was clipped by 2 bases and J by 5 bases, with 13 bases between them. CDR3 sequence: CASSFGIGRTEAFF. Here the CDR3 DNA reads TGCGCCAGCAGCTTCGGGATTGGGCGGACTGAAGCTTTCTTT. Using reference TRBV5-1 and TRBJ1-1 for the parts outside the CDR3, the full variable domain is KAGVTQTPRYLIKTRGQQVTLSCSPISGHRSVSWYQQTPGQGLQFLFEYFSETQRNKGNFPGRFSGRQFSNSRSEMNVSTLELGDSALYLCASSFGIGRTEAFFGQGTRLTVV.